These 24 T cell receptor beta chains came from one sample sequenced in a study of blood T cell repertoires in COVID-19. Here immunoSEQ multiplex PCR was the method, and the copy in TCRdb shows in-frame clones only, minus some. The sample has some 150,000 clones, over 80% seen once. What was sequenced was peripheral blood. The receptors shown here come from a woman aged 40-49 years with active or convalescent COVID-19.

The rearrangement joins TRBV11-2 to TRBJ2-2; 13 bases are a match to TRBD2. Per germline, CDR1 SGHAT and CDR2 FQNNGV. The CDR3 runs to 18 residues. The J segment lost 5 bases and the V segment lost 2 bases, leaving 8 bases of the junction unmatched. The CDR3 sequence is CASSLIGLAGVGTGELFF. CDR3 sequence (DNA): TGTGCCAGCAGCTTAATAGGACTAGCGGGGGTCGGAACCGGGGAGCTGTTTTTT.

This chain connects TRBV30 to TRBJ1-1; 9 bases align to TRBD1. Germline CDR1 is GTSNPN and CDR2 is SVGIG (reference sequence). The CDR3 sequence is 14 residues long. J was trimmed by 1 base and V by 2 bases; bases with no gene match: 2. CDR3 residues: CAWSPGQGNTEAFF. The CDR3 nucleotides are TGTGCCTGGAGTCCGGGACAGGGGAACACTGAAGCTTTCTTT. Drawing the rest from reference TRBV30 and TRBJ1-1, the complete variable domain is SQTIHQWPATLVQPVGSPLSLECTVEGTSNPNLYWYRQAAGRGLQLLFYSVGIGQISSEVPQNLSASRPQDRQFILSSKKLLLSDSGFYLCAWSPGQGNTEAFFGQGTRLTVV.

A few counts support this clone. The rearrangement links TRBV28 to TRBJ1-1; D is unresolved. The CDR3 runs to 15 residues. Germline V gene sequence: CDR1 MDHEN, CDR2 SYDVKM. Trimming stripped 3 bases from V and 1 base from J, with 12 bases between. DNA for the CDR3: TGTGCCAGCAGTTTGGGCCGAGCAGGGAACACTGAAGCTTTCTTT. It yields the protein CASSLGRAGNTEAFF. The complete variable domain, with remaining parts taken from reference TRBV28 and TRBJ1-1, reads DVKVTQSSRYLVKRTGEKVFLECVQDMDHENMFWYRQDPGLGLRLIYFSYDVKMKEKGDIPEGYSVSREKKERFSLILESASTNQTSMYLCASSLGRAGNTEAFFGQGTRLTVV.

V and J are TRBV19 and TRBJ2-7; 10 bases match TRBD2. This CDR3 contains 16 residues. The junction had 8 bases not matched to a gene; V was cut back by 2 bases and J by 4 bases. Germline V gene sequence: CDR1 LNHDA, CDR2 SQIVND (reference sequence). The CDR3 here is CASSIWSSGSAYEQYF. The CDR3 DNA sequence: TGTGCCAGTAGTATATGGTCTAGCGGGAGCGCTTACGAGCAGTACTTC.

The V gene is TRBV9, the J gene TRBJ2-1; no reliable D call. The CDR3 has 14 residues. CDR1 is SGDLS and CDR2 is YYNGEE in the germline V gene. V was clipped by 4 bases and J by 5 bases, with 13 bases between them. CDR3 bases: TGTGCCAGCAGCTCCACCCAGGTACACAATGAGCAGTTCTTC. It translates to CASSSTQVHNEQFF. The full variable domain, completed using reference TRBV9 and TRBJ2-1, is DSGVTQTPKHLITATGQRVTLRCSPRSGDLSVYWYQQSLDQGLQFLIQYYNGEERAKGNILERFSAQQFPDLHSELNLSSLELGDSALYFCASSSTQVHNEQFFGPGTRLTVL.

The chain recombines TRBV4-1 with TRBJ2-5; 9 positions match TRBD2. The V gene's germline CDR1 is MGHRA and CDR2 YSYEKL. Germline trimming cut 5 bases from V and 5 bases from J; bases unmatched to any gene: 6. This CDR3 has 14 amino acids. CDR3 in DNA: TGCGCCAGCAGCTGGCGGGGGGGCAGGGAGACCCAGTACTTC. As protein: CASSWRGGRETQYF.

The rearrangement uses TRBV6-5 and TRBJ1-2; D ambiguous. Per germline, CDR1 MNHEY and CDR2 SVGAGI. This CDR3 has 14 residues. The germline V and J ends were trimmed by 7 bases and 8 bases, with 20 bases remaining between them. CDR3 sequence reads: CASTSWREVGGYTF. CDR3 nucleotides: TGTGCCAGCACCTCATGGAGGGAGGTGGGCGGCTACACCTTC.

This rearrangement joins TRBV28 to TRBJ1-2, with D perhaps TRBD1 (5 bases). CDR1 is MDHEN, CDR2 SYDVKM, per germline. This CDR3 is 12 amino acids long. V was shortened by 0 bases and J by 13 bases, with 12 bases between the two germline ends. The CDR3 DNA reads TGTGCCAGCAGTTTATGGGGAGGGGTCACCACCTTC. Its translation: CASSLWGGVTTF.

The chain joins TRBV18 to TRBJ2-7, with D perhaps TRBD2 (6 bases). V gave up 3 bases and J gave up 6 bases, with 18 bases separating them. Per the germline V gene, CDR1 is KGHSH and CDR2 is LQKENI. CDR3 length equals 15 residues. DNA of the CDR3: TGTGCCAGCTCACCCATCACAGCGGGCGGAGGCGAGCAGTACTTC. Translated: CASSPITAGGGEQYF.

The rearrangement uses TRBV5-6 and TRBJ2-3, with TRBD1 matching 8 bases. This CDR3 region has 15 residues. V was pared by 4 bases and J by 2 bases, with 6 bases of the junction left unmatched. Germline values: CDR1 SGHDT, CDR2 YYEEEE. For the CDR3, the DNA is TGTGCCAGCAGCCGGGACAGGCTACTCACAGATACGCAGTATTTT. It yields the protein CASSRDRLLTDTQYF.

This chain connects TRBV19 to TRBJ1-6, with 10 bases fitting TRBD1. CDR1 and CDR2 from the germline V gene are LNHDA and SQIVND (reference sequence). The CDR3 covers 15 residues. Trimming cost V 6 bases and J 8 bases; bases outside gene matches: 7. The CDR3 protein is CASRAGQGIYSPLHF. CDR3 nucleotides: TGTGCCAGTAGGGCGGGACAGGGGATCTATTCACCCCTCCACTTT.

This clone was observed a few times. The chain joins TRBV19 to TRBJ2-1; 11 bases map to TRBD1. This CDR3 is built from 15 residues. Germline loops: CDR1 LNHDA, CDR2 SQIVND (reference sequence). V was pared by 7 bases and J by 4 bases, with 6 bases of the junction left unmatched. CDR3 amino acids: CASMRDRGAYNEQFF. In DNA, the CDR3 is TGTGCCAGTATGAGGGACAGGGGGGCGTACAATGAGCAGTTCTTC.

J is TRBJ1-4 and V is TRBV5-1; 7 bases match TRBD1. The CDR3 runs 15 residues. The V gene end was trimmed by 3 bases and the J gene end by 0 bases; junction bases not matched to a gene: 2. Germline V gene lookup returns CDR1 SGHRS and CDR2 YFSETQ. The CDR3 DNA is TGCGCCAGCAGCTCTGGACAGGCAACTAATGAAAAACTGTTTTTT. Translated, it gives CASSSGQATNEKLFF.

V gene TRBV4-2 combines with J gene TRBJ1-5; D is perhaps TRBD1 (5 bases). This CDR3 comprises 15 residues. CDR1 and CDR2 from the germline V gene are LGHNA and YNFKEQ. The V end lost 0 bases, the J end lost 11 bases, and 17 bases lay between the germline ends. CDR3 amino acids: CASSQDLGGGVTQHF. CDR3 coding DNA: TGTGCCAGCAGCCAAGATCTCGGGGGGGGAGTTACCCAGCATTTT.

The chain carries TRBV30 and TRBJ2-7, with TRBD1 identical over 12 bases. Germline CDR1 reads GTSNPN; CDR2 reads SVGIG (reference sequence). The V gene end was trimmed by 3 bases and the J gene end by 5 bases; junction bases not matched to a gene: 20. This CDR3 spans 19 amino acids. DNA for the CDR3: TGTGCCTGGAGAATGAGGGGACAGGGGGCTCCAAACCCCCCTCACGAGCAGTACTTC. It translates to CAWRMRGQGAPNPPHEQYF.

The chain uses TRBV18 and TRBJ1-1, with D perhaps matching TRBD1 (6 bases). CDR3 length: 17 residues. CDR1 is KGHSH, CDR2 LQKENI, per germline. V lost 2 bases, J lost 0 bases, and 16 bases lay in between. CDR3 sequence: CASSPAGQFLLNTEAFF. The CDR3 DNA follows: TGTGCCAGCTCACCAGCCGGACAGTTCTTGTTGAACACTGAAGCTTTCTTT.

This chain links TRBV28 with TRBJ2-1; 9 bases line up with TRBD1. The J segment lost 0 bases and the V segment lost 4 bases, leaving 13 bases of the junction unmatched. Germline V gives CDR1 MDHEN, CDR2 SYDVKM. This CDR3 contains 19 residues. The CDR3 DNA follows: TGTGCCAGCAGTTCCATCGCGACACGACAGGGGGTCTCCTACAATGAGCAGTTCTTC. Translating it yields CASSSIATRQGVSYNEQFF.

This chain uses TRBV19 with TRBJ2-7; no clear D. The CDR3 runs 16 residues. V was pared by 6 bases and J by 3 bases, with 21 bases between. From germline, CDR1 is LNHDA and CDR2 SQIVND (reference sequence). The CDR3 nucleotides are TGTGCCAGTAGCTATGAGCGTTCAGCTATCTACTACGAGCAGTACTTC. Protein sequence: CASSYERSAIYYEQYF.

Here the CDR3 DNA reads TGTGCCAGCAGCCCCGACAGGGGGCAGGGTCAGCCCCAGCATTTT. Amino acids: CASSPDRGQGQPQHF. The rearrangement uses TRBV9 and TRBJ1-5; 10 bases match TRBD1. Germline V lookup: CDR1 SGDLS, CDR2 YYNGEE. Trimming removed 4 bases from V and 6 bases from J; junction bases left unmatched: 7. CDR3 length: 15 residues.

This clone was seen only once. The J gene is TRBJ2-4, the V gene TRBV2; 9 bases match TRBD2. The CDR3 runs to 16 residues. Germline V gene sequence: CDR1 SNHLY, CDR2 FYNNEI. The ends lost 2 bases at V and 6 bases at J; junction bases unmatched: 8. CDR3 in amino acids: CASSEIGGGALNIQYF. The CDR3 DNA follows: TGTGCCAGCAGTGAAATCGGCGGGGGGGCCTTAAACATTCAGTACTTC.

The chain is built from TRBV7-9 and TRBJ2-3, with TRBD2 matching 14 bases. CDR3 length: 18 amino acids. J gave up 5 bases and V 5 bases, and 12 bases lay outside the gene matches. Per germline, CDR1 SEHNR and CDR2 FQNEAQ (reference sequence). CDR3 nucleotide sequence: TGTGCCAGCAGCCGGGGACTAGCGGGAGAGATTCGTGGAGATACGCAGTATTTT. Translating it yields CASSRGLAGEIRGDTQYF.

The chain combines TRBV5-1 with TRBJ1-1; D might be TRBD1 (5 bases). This CDR3 contains 15 residues. The V and J ends lost 7 bases and 1 base respectively, with 17 bases between them. Germline V gene lookup returns CDR1 SGHRS and CDR2 YFSETQ. CDR3 amino acids: CASHRTAGGNTEAFF. CDR3 in DNA: TGCGCCAGCCATCGGACTGCCGGGGGGAACACTGAAGCTTTCTTT.

The chain couples TRBV5-4 to TRBJ1-5; D gene ambiguous. The V gene's germline CDR1 is SGHNT and CDR2 YYREEE (reference sequence). Trimming stripped 0 bases from V and 2 bases from J, with 9 bases between. The CDR3 loop spans 15 amino acids. The CDR3 sequence is CASSLGGNGNQPQHF. Here the CDR3 DNA reads TGTGCCAGCAGCTTGGGAGGGAATGGCAATCAGCCCCAGCATTTT.

The V call is TRBV7-8, the J call TRBJ2-2; the match to TRBD2 covers 12 bases. The CDR3 spans 17 residues. Unmatched junction bases numbered 9, after V lost 4 bases and J lost 6 bases. Germline V gives CDR1 SGHVS, CDR2 FQNEAQ. The CDR3 here is CASSSLRLAGVAGELFF. As DNA, the CDR3 is TGTGCCAGCAGCTCCCTCAGACTAGCGGGAGTAGCCGGGGAGCTGTTTTTT. Variable domain in full (rest from reference TRBV7-8 and TRBJ2-2): GAGVSQSPRYKVAKRGQDVALRCDPISGHVSLFWYQQALGQGPEFLTYFQNEAQLDKSGLPSDRFFAERPEGSVSTLKIQRTQQEDSAVYLCASSSLRLAGVAGELFFGEGSRLTVL.